The 8 T cell receptor beta chains below were found in one sample sequenced in a study of early T cells in non-severe SARS-CoV-2 infection. Each CDR3 protein gets one entry after TCRdb re-called the 5' RACE reads with MiXCR. The table shows tens of thousands of distinct CDR3 sequences, with 4.7% occurring only once. Sequencing input: whole blood. The receptors come from an adult who was a healthcare worker with PCR-confirmed SARS-CoV-2 infection or an uninfected control (not recorded which).

This clonotype appeared many times. The gene calls are TRBV7-2 and TRBJ2-5; 13 bases line up with TRBD2. Per germline, CDR1 SGHTA and CDR2 FQGNSA. J gave up 1 base and V 5 bases, and 1 base lay outside the gene matches. There are 15 residues in the CDR3. The CDR3 sequence is CASSTSGGGQETQYF. In nucleotides, the CDR3 is TGTGCCAGCAGCACTAGCGGGGGGGGCCAAGAGACCCAGTACTTC.

This clonotype was seen ten or more times. The chain recombines TRBV20-1 with TRBJ2-5, with TRBD2 identical over 10 bases. The trim removed 3 bases at V and 3 bases at J, leaving 4 bases unmatched. This CDR3 has 14 residues. The germline CDR1 and CDR2 sequences are DFQATT and SNEGSKA (reference sequence). The CDR3 nucleotides are TGCAGTGCTAGGGCTAGCGGGGGTGAAGAGACCCAGTACTTC. Its protein is CSARASGGEETQYF.

There are many counts of this clonotype. The chain employs TRBV28 and TRBJ1-2, with D maybe TRBD1 (6 bases). Trimming stripped 5 bases from V and 5 bases from J, with 12 bases between. The CDR3 runs 13 residues. Per germline, CDR1 MDHEN and CDR2 SYDVKM. The chain's CDR3 is CASSGTGRYGYTF. The CDR3 bases are TGTGCCAGCAGTGGCACAGGGAGGTATGGCTACACCTTC.

This clonotype was observed a few times. The gene calls are TRBV7-9 and TRBJ1-4, with D maybe TRBD1 (6 bases). Between the trimmed V and J ends, which lost 5 bases and 2 bases, there was a span of 9 bases. The germline CDR1 and CDR2 sequences are SEHNR and FQNEAQ (reference sequence). This CDR3 has 14 amino acids. The CDR3: CASSPGHTNEKLFF. The CDR3 DNA reads TGTGCCAGCAGCCCGGGACACACTAATGAAAAACTGTTTTTT.

This clonotype showed up many times. The rearrangement joins TRBV10-2 to TRBJ1-6; tentative D call: TRBD1 (5 bases). The CDR3 extends over 13 amino acids. Germline V gene lookup returns CDR1 WSHSY and CDR2 SAAADI. Deletions cut 10 bases from V and 10 bases from J, with 17 bases between. The CDR3 nucleotides are TGCGCCATCACGCCGACAGTCTCCTCACCCCTCCACTTT. Translation gives CAITPTVSSPLHF.

This clonotype was found many times. V usage is TRBV18 and J usage is TRBJ1-2, with a possible D match to TRBD1 (6 bases). V lost 5 bases and J 4 bases, leaving 14 bases between the germline ends. The CDR3 has 14 amino acids. Germline CDR1 reads KGHSH; CDR2 reads LQKENI. CDR3 bases: TGTGCCAGCTCAATCCTTTCGGACAGCTATGGCTACACCTTC. Translated, it gives CASSILSDSYGYTF.

This clonotype was seen many times. The rearrangement joins TRBV20-1 to TRBJ1-1; D is unclear. Germline loops: CDR1 DFQATT, CDR2 SNEGSKA (reference sequence). V dropped 1 base and J dropped 0 bases, with 6 bases sitting between them. This CDR3 is built from 13 residues. CDR3 in amino acids: CSARGRLNTEAFF. The CDR3, as DNA: TGCAGTGCTAGAGGACGGCTGAACACTGAAGCTTTCTTT.

This clonotype has just a few counts. This sequence joins TRBV7-9 and TRBJ2-2; D is perhaps TRBD1 (6 bases). V was pared by 3 bases and J by 4 bases, with 9 bases between. The CDR3 runs 14 residues. CDR1 and CDR2 (germline): SEHNR, FQNEAQ (reference sequence). In DNA, the CDR3 is TGTGCCAGCAGCTTCACAGGGATCACCGGGGAGCTGTTTTTT. It translates to CASSFTGITGELFF.